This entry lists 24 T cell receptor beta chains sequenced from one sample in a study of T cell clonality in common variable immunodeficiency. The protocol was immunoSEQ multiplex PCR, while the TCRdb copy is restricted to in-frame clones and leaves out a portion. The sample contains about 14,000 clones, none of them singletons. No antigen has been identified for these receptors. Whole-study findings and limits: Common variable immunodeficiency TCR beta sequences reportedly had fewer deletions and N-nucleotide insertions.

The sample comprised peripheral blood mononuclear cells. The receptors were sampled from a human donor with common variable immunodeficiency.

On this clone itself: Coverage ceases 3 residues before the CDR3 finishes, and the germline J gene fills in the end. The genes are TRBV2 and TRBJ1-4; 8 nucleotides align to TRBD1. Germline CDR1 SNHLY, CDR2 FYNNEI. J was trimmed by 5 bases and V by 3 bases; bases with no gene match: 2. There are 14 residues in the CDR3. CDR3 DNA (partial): TGTGCCAGCAGTGACCGGACAGGGAATGAAAAA. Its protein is CASSDRTGNEK. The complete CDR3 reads CASSDRTGNEKLFF. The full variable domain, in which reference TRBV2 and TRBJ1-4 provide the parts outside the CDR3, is EPEVTQTPSHQVTQMGQEVILRCVPISNHLYFYWYRQILGQKVEFLVSFYNNEISEKSEIFDDQFSVERPDGSNFTLKIRSTKLEDSAMYFCASSDRTGNEKLFFGSGTQLSVL.

CDR3 bases read: TGTGCCAGCAGCCCCACCTCTCCAGGGGGCCTCACGGAA. This encodes CASSPTSPGGLTE. The entire CDR3 protein is CASSPTSPGGLTELFF. The chain links TRBV7-6 to TRBJ1-4, with TRBD1 matching 8 bases. With the read ending 3 residues before the CDR3 end, the germline J gene is used to fill in that end. This CDR3 is 16 amino acids long. The germline V gene encodes CDR1 SGHVS and CDR2 FNYEAQ.

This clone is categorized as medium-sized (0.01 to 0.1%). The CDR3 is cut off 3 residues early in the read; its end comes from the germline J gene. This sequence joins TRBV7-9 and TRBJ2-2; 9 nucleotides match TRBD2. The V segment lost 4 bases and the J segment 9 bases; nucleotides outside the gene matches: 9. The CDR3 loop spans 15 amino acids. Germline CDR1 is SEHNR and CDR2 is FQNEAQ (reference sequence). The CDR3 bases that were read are TGTGCCAGCAGCTCTATCGGGACTAGCAATAGGGAG. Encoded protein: CASSSIGTSNRE. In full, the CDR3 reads CASSSIGTSNRELFF.

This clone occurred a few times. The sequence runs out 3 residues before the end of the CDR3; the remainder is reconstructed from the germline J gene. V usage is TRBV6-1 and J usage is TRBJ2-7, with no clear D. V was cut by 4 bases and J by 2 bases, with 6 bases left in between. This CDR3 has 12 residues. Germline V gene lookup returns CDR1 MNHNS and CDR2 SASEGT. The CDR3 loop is CASSVLAYEQYF. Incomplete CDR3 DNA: TGTGCCAGCAGTGTTTTAGCCTACGAG.

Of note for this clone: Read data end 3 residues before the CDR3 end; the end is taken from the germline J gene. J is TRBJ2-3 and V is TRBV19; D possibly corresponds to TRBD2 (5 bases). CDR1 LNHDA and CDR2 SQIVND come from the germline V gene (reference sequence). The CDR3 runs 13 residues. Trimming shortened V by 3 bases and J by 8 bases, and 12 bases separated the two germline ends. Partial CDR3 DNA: TGTGCCAGTAGTATCAGCCGCGAGGGTACG. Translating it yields CASSISREGT. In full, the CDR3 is CASSISREGTQYF.

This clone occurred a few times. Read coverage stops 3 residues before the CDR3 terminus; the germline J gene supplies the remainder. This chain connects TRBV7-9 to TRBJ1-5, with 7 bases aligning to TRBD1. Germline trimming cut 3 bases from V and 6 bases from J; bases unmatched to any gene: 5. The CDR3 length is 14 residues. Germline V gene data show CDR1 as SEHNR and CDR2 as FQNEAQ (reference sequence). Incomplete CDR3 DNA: TGTGCCAGCAGCTTTGCGCAGGGGGGTCAGCCC. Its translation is CASSFAQGGQP. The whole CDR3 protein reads CASSFAQGGQPQHF.

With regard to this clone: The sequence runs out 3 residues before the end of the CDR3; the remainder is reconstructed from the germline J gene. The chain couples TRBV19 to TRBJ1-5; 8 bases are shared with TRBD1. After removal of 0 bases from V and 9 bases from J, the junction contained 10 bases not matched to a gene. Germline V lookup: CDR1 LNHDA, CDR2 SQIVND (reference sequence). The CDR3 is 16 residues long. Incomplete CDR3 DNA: TGTGCCAGTAGTATAGATCAGGCAGGGGGCGCGTCGCCC. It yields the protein CASSIDQAGGASP. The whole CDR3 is CASSIDQAGGASPQHF.

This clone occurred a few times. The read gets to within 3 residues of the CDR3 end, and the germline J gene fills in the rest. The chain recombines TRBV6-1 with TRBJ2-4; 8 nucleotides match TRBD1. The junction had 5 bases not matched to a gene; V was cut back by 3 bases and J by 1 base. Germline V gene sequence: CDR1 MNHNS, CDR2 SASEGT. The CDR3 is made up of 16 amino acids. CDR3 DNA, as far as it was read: TGTGCCAGCAGTGAGCAGGGGGCTCGGGCCAAAAACATT. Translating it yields CASSEQGARAKNI. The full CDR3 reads CASSEQGARAKNIQYF.

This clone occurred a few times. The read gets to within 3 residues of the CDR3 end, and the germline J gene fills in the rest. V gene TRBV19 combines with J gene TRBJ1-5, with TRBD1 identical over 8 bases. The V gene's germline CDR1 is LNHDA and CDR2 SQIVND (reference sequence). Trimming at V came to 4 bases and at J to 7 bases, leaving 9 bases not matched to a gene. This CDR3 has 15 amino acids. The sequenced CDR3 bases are TGTGCCAGTAGTACTGGCCAGGGGGCACGACAGCCC. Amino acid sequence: CASSTGQGARQP. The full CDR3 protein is CASSTGQGARQPQHF.

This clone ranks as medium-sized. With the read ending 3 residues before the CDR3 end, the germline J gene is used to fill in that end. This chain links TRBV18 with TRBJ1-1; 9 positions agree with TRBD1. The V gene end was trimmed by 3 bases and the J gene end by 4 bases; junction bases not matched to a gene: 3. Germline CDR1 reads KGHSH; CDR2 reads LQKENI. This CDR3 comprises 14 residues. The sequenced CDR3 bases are TGTGCCAGCTCACCCGGGACAGGGAGCACTGAA. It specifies CASSPGTGSTE. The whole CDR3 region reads CASSPGTGSTEAFF.

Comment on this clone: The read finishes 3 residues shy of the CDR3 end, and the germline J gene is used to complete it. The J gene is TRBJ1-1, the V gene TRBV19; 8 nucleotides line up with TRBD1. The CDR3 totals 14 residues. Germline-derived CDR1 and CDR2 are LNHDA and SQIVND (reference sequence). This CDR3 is CASSISGQGRKAFF. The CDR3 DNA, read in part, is TGTGCCAGTAGTATAAGTGGACAGGGTCGTAAA.

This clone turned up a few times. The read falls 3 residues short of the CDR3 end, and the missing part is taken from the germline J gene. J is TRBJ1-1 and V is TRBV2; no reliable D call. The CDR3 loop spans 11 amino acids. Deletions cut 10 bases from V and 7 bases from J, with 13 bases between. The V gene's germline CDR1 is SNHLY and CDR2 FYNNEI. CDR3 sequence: CAIRGVDEAFF. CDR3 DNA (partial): TGTGCCATCCGGGGAGTGGATGAA.

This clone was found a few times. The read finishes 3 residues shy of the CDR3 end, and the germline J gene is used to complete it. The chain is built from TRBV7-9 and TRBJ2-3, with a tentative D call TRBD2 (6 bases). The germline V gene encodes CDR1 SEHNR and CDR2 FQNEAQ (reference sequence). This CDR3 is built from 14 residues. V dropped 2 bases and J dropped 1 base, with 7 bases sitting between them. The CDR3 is CASSLSGGTDTQYF. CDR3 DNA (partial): TGTGCCAGCAGCTTATCGGGGGGCACAGATACG.

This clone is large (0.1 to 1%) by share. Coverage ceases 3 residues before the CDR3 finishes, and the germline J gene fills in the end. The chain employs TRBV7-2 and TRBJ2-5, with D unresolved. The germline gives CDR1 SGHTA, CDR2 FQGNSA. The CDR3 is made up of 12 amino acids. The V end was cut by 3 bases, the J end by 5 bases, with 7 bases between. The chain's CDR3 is CASSFLSETQYF. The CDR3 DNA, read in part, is TGTGCCAGCAGCTTCTTGTCGGAGACC.

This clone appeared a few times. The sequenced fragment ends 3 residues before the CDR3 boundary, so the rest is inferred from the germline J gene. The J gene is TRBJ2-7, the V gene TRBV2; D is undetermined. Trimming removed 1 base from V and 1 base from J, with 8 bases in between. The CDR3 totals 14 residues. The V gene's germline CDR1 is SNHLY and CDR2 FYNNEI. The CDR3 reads CASSEEGRSYEQYF. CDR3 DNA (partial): TGTGCCAGCAGTGAAGAGGGCAGATCCTACGAG.

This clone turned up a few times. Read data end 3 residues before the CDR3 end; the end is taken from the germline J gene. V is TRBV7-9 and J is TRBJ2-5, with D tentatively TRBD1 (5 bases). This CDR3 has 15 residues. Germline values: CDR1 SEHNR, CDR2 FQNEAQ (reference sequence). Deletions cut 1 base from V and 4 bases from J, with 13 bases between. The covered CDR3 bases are TGTGCCAGCAGCTTAGTAAGGCAGGGCGGAGAGACC. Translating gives CASSLVRQGGET. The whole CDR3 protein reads CASSLVRQGGETQYF. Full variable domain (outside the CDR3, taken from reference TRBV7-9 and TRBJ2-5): DTGVSQNPRHKITKRGQNVTFRCDPISEHNRLYWYRQTLGQGPEFLTYFQNEAQLEKSRLLSDRFSAERPKGSFSTLEIQRTEQGDSAMYLCASSLVRQGGETQYFGPGTRLLVL.

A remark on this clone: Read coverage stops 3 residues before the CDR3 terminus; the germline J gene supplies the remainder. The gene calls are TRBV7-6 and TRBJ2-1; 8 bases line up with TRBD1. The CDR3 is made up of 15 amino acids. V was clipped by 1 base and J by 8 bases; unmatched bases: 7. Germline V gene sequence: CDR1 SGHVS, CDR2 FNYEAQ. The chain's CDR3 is CASSLGTGSSDEQFF. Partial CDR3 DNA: TGTGCCAGCAGCTTAGGGACAGGGAGTTCCGATGAG.

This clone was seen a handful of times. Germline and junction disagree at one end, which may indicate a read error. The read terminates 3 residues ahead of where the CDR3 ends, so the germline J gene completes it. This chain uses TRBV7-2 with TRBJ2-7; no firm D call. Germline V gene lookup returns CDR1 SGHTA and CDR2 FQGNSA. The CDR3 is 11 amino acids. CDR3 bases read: TGTGCCAGCGAGCTTTCCTCCGAG. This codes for CASELSSE. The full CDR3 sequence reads CASELSSEQYF.

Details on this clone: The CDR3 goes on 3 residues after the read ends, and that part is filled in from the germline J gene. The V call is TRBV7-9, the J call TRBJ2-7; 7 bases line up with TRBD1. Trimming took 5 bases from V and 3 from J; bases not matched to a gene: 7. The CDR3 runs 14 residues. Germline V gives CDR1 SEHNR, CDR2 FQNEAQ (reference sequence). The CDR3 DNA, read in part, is TGTGCCAGCAGCACCAGGACAGGACACTACGAG. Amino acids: CASSTRTGHYE. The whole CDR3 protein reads CASSTRTGHYEQYF.

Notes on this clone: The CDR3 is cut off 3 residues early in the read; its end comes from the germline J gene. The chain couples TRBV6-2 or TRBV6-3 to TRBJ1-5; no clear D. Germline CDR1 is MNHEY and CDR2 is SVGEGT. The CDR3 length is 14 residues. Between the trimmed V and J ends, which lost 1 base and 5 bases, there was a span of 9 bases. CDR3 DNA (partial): TGTGCCAGCAGTTACTTTTCAGCGGATCAGCCC. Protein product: CASSYFSADQP. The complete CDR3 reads CASSYFSADQPQHF.

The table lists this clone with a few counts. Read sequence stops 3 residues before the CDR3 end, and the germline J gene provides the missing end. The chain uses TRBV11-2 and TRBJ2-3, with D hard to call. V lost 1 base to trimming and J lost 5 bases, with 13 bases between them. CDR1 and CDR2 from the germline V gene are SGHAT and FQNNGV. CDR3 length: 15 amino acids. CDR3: CASSLGYAGEDTQYF. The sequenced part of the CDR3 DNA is TGTGCCAGCAGCTTAGGTTACGCAGGCGAAGATACG.

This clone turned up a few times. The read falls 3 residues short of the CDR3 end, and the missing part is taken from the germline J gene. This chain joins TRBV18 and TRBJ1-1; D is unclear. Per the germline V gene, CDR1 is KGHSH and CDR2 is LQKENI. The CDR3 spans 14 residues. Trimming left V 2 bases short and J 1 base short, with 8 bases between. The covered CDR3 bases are TGTGCCAGCTCACCAGAGACAAAGAACACTGAA. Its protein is CASSPETKNTE. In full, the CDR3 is CASSPETKNTEAFF.

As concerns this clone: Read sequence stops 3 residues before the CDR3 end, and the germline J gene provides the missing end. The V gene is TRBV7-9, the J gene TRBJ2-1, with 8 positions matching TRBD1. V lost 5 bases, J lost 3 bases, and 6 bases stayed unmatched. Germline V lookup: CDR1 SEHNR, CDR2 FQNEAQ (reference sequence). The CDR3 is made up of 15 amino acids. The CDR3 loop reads CASSREDRVYNEQFF. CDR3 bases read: TGTGCCAGCAGCAGGGAGGACAGGGTCTACAATGAG. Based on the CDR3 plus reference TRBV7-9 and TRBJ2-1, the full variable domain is DTGVSQNPRHKITKRGQNVTFRCDPISEHNRLYWYRQTLGQGPEFLTYFQNEAQLEKSRLLSDRFSAERPKGSFSTLEIQRTEQGDSAMYLCASSREDRVYNEQFFGPGTRLTVL.

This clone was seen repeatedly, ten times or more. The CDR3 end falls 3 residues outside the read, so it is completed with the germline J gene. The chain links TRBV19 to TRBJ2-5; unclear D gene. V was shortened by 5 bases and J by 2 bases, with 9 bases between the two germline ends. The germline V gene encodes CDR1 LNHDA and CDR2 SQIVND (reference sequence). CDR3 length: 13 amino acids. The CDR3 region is CASSGAAQETQYF. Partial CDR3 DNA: TGTGCCAGTAGTGGTGCAGCGCAAGAGACC.